Listed here are 3 T cell receptor beta chains from one sample, sequenced in a study of shared clonotypes between healthy human individuals. Measured with immunoSEQ multiplex PCR; TCRdb has only the in-frame clones, and not every one. The sample shows some 900,000 clones, approximately 80% of them seen only once. What was sequenced was memory CD4+ T cells sorted from blood. Stated subset: CD45RA-negative fraction. The receptors come from a man aged 18 to 29 in good health.

The CDR3 DNA follows: TGTGCCTGGAGTAGAAGGGAGGCAGATACGCAGTATTTT. Translation: CAWSRREADTQYF. The chain uses TRBV30 and TRBJ2-3, with D possibly TRBD2 on 6 matching bases. The CDR3 contains 13 residues. The germline gives CDR1 GTSNPN, CDR2 SVGIG (reference sequence). V lost 2 bases to trimming and J lost 4 bases, with 10 bases between them.

The V gene is TRBV11-2, the J gene TRBJ2-7, with a tentative D call TRBD2 (5 bases). The CDR3 has 14 residues. The germline gives CDR1 SGHAT, CDR2 FQNNGV. V was clipped by 8 bases and J by 5 bases, with 19 bases between them. The CDR3 DNA is TGTGCCAGCCTCAGAGGGAGTTTTCGGGACGAGCAGTACTTC. This codes for CASLRGSFRDEQYF.

The rearrangement joins TRBV7-2 to TRBJ2-7; D might be TRBD2 (6 bases). Trimming took off 1 base at V and 5 bases at J, with 12 bases between the two ends. Looked up from germline, CDR1 is SGHTA and CDR2 is FQGNSA. The CDR3 has 14 residues. The DNA for the CDR3 is TGTGCCAGCAGCTTAGTGGGGGGAGTAAACGAGCAGTACTTC. Translating gives CASSLVGGVNEQYF.